The rows below give T cell receptor beta chains drawn from one sample of a study of CD8 T cells in Susac syndrome. TCRdb independently ran MiXCR on the immunoSEQ multiplex PCR reads; one entry per CDR3 protein. The table includes about 190,000 distinct CDR3 sequences, roughly 95% detected once. Material: CD4+ T cells from PBMCs. The receptors were sampled from a human donor with Susac syndrome. Each CDR3 is given with its conserved first and last residue. The D gene is left open where the match is weak. Not every row has a clone size; where given, it reads once, few, many or a size class.

v_call: TRBV15; d_call: -; j_call: TRBJ1-1; clone_size: -; cdr3_nt: TGTGCCACCAGCCGCTTCAGGGACATGAACACTGAAGCTTTCTTT; cdr3_aa: CATSRFRDMNTEAFF
v_call: TRBV6-5; d_call: TRBD1; j_call: TRBJ1-2; clone_size: -; cdr3_nt: TGTGCCAGCAGTTACTCTCGGACAGGGGGGGGGTATGGCTACACCTTC; cdr3_aa: CASSYSRTGGGYGYTF
v_call: TRBV25-1; d_call: -; j_call: TRBJ1-1; clone_size: -; cdr3_nt: TGTGCCAGCAGCCCTACCTCCGGGGGGAACACTGAAGCTTTCTTT; cdr3_aa: CASSPTSGGNTEAFF
v_call: TRBV7-2; d_call: -; j_call: TRBJ2-7; clone_size: once; cdr3_nt: TGTGCCAGCAGCTTAGTCCCGGGAACCCCCTACGAGCAGTACTTC; cdr3_aa: CASSLVPGTPYEQYF
v_call: TRBV5-1; d_call: TRBD2; j_call: TRBJ2-7; clone_size: -; cdr3_nt: TGCGCCAGCAGCCCAGGTAGCGGGTACTACGAGCAGTACTTC; cdr3_aa: CASSPGSGYYEQYF
v_call: TRBV6-6; d_call: TRBD1; j_call: TRBJ1-5; clone_size: -; cdr3_nt: TGTGCCAGCAGCCACAGCCAGGAGGGGGCTCAGCCCCAGCATTTT; cdr3_aa: CASSHSQEGAQPQHF
v_call: TRBV9; d_call: -; j_call: TRBJ1-1; clone_size: -; cdr3_nt: TGTGCCAGCAGCGTAACAGACACTGAAGCTTTCTTT; cdr3_aa: CASSVTDTEAFF
v_call: TRBV7-9; d_call: -; j_call: TRBJ1-1; clone_size: -; cdr3_nt: TGTGCCAGCAGCTCAGGAACGGCAGGGCTGAACACTGAAGCTTTCTTT; cdr3_aa: CASSSGTAGLNTEAFF
v_call: TRBV19; d_call: -; j_call: TRBJ2-1; clone_size: -; cdr3_nt: TGTGCCAGTAGTTTCCCGGGGGTACTTTACAATGAGCAGTTCTTC; cdr3_aa: CASSFPGVLYNEQFF
v_call: TRBV19; d_call: TRBD2; j_call: TRBJ2-2; clone_size: -; cdr3_nt: TGTGCCAGTAGTCCTGGACTAGCGGACACCGGGGAGCTGTTTTTT; cdr3_aa: CASSPGLADTGELFF
v_call: TRBV6-2/TRBV6-3; d_call: TRBD1; j_call: TRBJ1-5; clone_size: once; cdr3_nt: TGTGCCAGCAGTTACCGAACCAGGGGGCTCGGCAATCAGCCCCAGCATTTT; cdr3_aa: CASSYRTRGLGNQPQHF
v_call: TRBV12-3/TRBV12-4; d_call: -; j_call: TRBJ2-5; clone_size: -; cdr3_nt: TGTGCCAGCAGTTCGGACGGCCTTCCCCAAGAGACCCAGTACTTC; cdr3_aa: CASSSDGLPQETQYF
v_call: TRBV29-1; d_call: TRBD1; j_call: TRBJ2-1; clone_size: -; cdr3_nt: TGCAGCGTTGAAACTTCGGGACAGGGTGACAATGAGCAGTTCTTC; cdr3_aa: CSVETSGQGDNEQFF
v_call: TRBV20-1; d_call: -; j_call: TRBJ2-1; clone_size: -; cdr3_nt: TGCAGTGCCACGGTCCTTAGCTCCTACAATGAGCAGTTCTTC; cdr3_aa: CSATVLSSYNEQFF
v_call: TRBV30; d_call: -; j_call: TRBJ1-1; clone_size: -; cdr3_nt: TGTGCCTACAAATACTCGACCGGAGAAAGCTCTGAAGCTTTCTTT; cdr3_aa: CAYKYSTGESSEAFF
v_call: TRBV2; d_call: TRBD1; j_call: TRBJ1-2; clone_size: -; cdr3_nt: TGTGCCAGCACCCTGGAGGGGGCGGGCGGCTACACCTTC; cdr3_aa: CASTLEGAGGYTF
v_call: TRBV11-1; d_call: -; j_call: TRBJ2-4; clone_size: -; cdr3_nt: TGTGCCAGCAGCTCCCCAGGCCGGACGGGTGCCGATCACCTAGCCAAAAACATTCAGTACTTC; cdr3_aa: CASSSPGRTGADHLAKNIQYF
v_call: TRBV12-3/TRBV12-4; d_call: -; j_call: TRBJ2-1; clone_size: -; cdr3_nt: TGTGCCAGCAACCCTGGAGGGGTGACCTACAATGAGCAGTTCTTC; cdr3_aa: CASNPGGVTYNEQFF
v_call: TRBV23-1; d_call: -; j_call: TRBJ2-7; clone_size: -; cdr3_nt: TGCGCCAGCAGCCCCAATCCCGGTGAGGGGTCCTACGAGCAGTACTTC; cdr3_aa: CASSPNPGEGSYEQYF
v_call: TRBV19; d_call: TRBD1; j_call: TRBJ2-5; clone_size: -; cdr3_nt: TGTGCCAGTAGCCCTGGGACAGTTCAAGAGACCCAGTACTTC; cdr3_aa: CASSPGTVQETQYF
v_call: TRBV18; d_call: -; j_call: TRBJ2-3; clone_size: -; cdr3_nt: TGTGCCAGCTCGACTCCTAGCACAGATACGCAGTATTTT; cdr3_aa: CASSTPSTDTQYF
v_call: TRBV27; d_call: -; j_call: TRBJ2-1; clone_size: -; cdr3_nt: TGTGCCAGCAGTCAAATGGGTCGGGGCGACCAGTTCTTC; cdr3_aa: CASSQMGRGDQFF
v_call: TRBV9; d_call: TRBD2; j_call: TRBJ2-2; clone_size: -; cdr3_nt: TGTGCCAGCAGCGTAAATCCAGCGGGGCCCCCCGGGGAGCTGTTTTTT; cdr3_aa: CASSVNPAGPPGELFF
v_call: TRBV24-1; d_call: -; j_call: TRBJ1-1; clone_size: -; cdr3_nt: TGTGCCACCAGTGAGACTGACAACCCCACTGAAGCTTTCTTT; cdr3_aa: CATSETDNPTEAFF
v_call: TRBV7-2; d_call: TRBD1; j_call: TRBJ1-5; clone_size: -; cdr3_nt: TGTGCCAGCAGCGACGGGGGACAGTTCAATCAGCCCCAGCATTTT; cdr3_aa: CASSDGGQFNQPQHF
v_call: TRBV20-1; d_call: TRBD2; j_call: TRBJ2-5; clone_size: -; cdr3_nt: TGCAGTGCCCTCGCTAATCTGGCGGGGGGAGGAACCCAGTACTTC; cdr3_aa: CSALANLAGGGTQYF
v_call: TRBV29-1; d_call: -; j_call: TRBJ2-7; clone_size: -; cdr3_nt: TGCAGCGTTGAGGGGACATACTCCTACGAGCAGTACTTC; cdr3_aa: CSVEGTYSYEQYF
v_call: TRBV20-1; d_call: -; j_call: TRBJ2-1; clone_size: once; cdr3_nt: TGCAGTGCTACCCTAGGACTGGCCTACAATGAGCAGTTCTTC; cdr3_aa: CSATLGLAYNEQFF
v_call: TRBV5-4; d_call: -; j_call: TRBJ2-5; clone_size: -; cdr3_nt: TGTGCCAGCACGGGTCGCGAAGGGGAGACCCAGTACTTC; cdr3_aa: CASTGREGETQYF
v_call: TRBV20-1; d_call: TRBD1; j_call: TRBJ2-1; clone_size: -; cdr3_nt: TGCAGTGCTGGGAGACAGGGGGTCTTTGTCTTC; cdr3_aa: CSAGRQGVFVF
v_call: TRBV7-3; d_call: -; j_call: TRBJ1-2; clone_size: -; cdr3_nt: TGTGCCAGCAGCTTAAACGGCAGGGGAATGGCAGGTGGCTACACCTTC; cdr3_aa: CASSLNGRGMAGGYTF
v_call: TRBV20-1; d_call: -; j_call: TRBJ1-1; clone_size: -; cdr3_nt: TGCAGTCCCGCCGGGGGGGCGTTTGCTTTCTTT; cdr3_aa: CSPAGGAFAFF
v_call: TRBV7-2; d_call: -; j_call: TRBJ2-7; clone_size: -; cdr3_nt: TGTGCCAGCAGCTTAGTTCGATCCTACGAGCAGTACTTC; cdr3_aa: CASSLVRSYEQYF
v_call: TRBV18; d_call: -; j_call: TRBJ1-1; clone_size: -; cdr3_nt: TGTGCCAGCTCTTTGGGTGGGAGGGACACTGAAGCTTTCTTT; cdr3_aa: CASSLGGRDTEAFF
v_call: TRBV20-1; d_call: TRBD2; j_call: TRBJ2-7; clone_size: -; cdr3_nt: TGCAGTGCGCATAGCCGGACGGCGGGGGACGAGCAGTACTTC; cdr3_aa: CSAHSRTAGDEQYF